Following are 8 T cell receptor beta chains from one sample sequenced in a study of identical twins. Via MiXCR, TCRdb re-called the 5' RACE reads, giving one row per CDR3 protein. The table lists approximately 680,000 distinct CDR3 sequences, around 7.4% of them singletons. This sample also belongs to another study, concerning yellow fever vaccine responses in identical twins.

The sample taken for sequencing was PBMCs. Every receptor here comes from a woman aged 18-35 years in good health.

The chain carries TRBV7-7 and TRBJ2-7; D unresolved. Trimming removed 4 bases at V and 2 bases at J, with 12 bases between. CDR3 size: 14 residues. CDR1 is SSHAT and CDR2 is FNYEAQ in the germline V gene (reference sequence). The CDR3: CASSSSGPTYEQYV. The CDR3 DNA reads TGTGCCAGCAGCTCCTCGGGCCCTACCTACGAGCAGTACGTC.

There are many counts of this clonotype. CDR3 bases: TGCAGTGCTAGAGAGCAGGGGGGGAGAGAAAAACTGTTTTTT. Translating gives CSAREQGGREKLFF. The chain joins TRBV20-1 to TRBJ1-4; 7 bases are shared with TRBD1. Germline V gene data show CDR1 as DFQATT and CDR2 as SNEGSKA (reference sequence). This CDR3 region has 14 residues. The V segment lost 0 bases and the J segment 8 bases; nucleotides outside the gene matches: 6.

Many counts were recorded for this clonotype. This chain's CDR3 is CATSRANYEQYV. CDR3 nucleotide sequence: TGTGCCACCAGCAGAGCTAACTACGAGCAGTACGTC. The chain carries TRBV15 and TRBJ2-7; D gene unclear. Trimming shortened V by 1 base and J by 3 bases, and 4 bases separated the two germline ends. This CDR3 comprises 12 residues. The V gene's germline CDR1 is LNHNV and CDR2 YYDKDF (reference sequence).

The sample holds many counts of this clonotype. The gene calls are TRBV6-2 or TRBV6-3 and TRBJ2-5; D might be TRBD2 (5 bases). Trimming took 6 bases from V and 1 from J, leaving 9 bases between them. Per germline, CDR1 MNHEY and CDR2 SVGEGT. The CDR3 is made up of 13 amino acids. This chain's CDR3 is CASRGLAQETQYF. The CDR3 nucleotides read TGTGCCAGCAGAGGACTTGCCCAAGAGACCCAGTACTTC.

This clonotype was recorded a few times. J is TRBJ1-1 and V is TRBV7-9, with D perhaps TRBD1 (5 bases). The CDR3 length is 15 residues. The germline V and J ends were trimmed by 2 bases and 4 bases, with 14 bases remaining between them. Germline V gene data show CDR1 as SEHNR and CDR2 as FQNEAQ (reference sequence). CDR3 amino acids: CASSLSGARGTEAFF. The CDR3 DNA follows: TGTGCCAGCAGCTTATCTGGGGCCCGGGGCACTGAAGCTTTCTTT.

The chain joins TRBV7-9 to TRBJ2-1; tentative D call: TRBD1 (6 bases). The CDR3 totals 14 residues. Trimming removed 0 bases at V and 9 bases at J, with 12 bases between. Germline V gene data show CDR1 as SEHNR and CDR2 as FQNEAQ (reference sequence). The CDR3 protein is CASSLAQGNSEQFF. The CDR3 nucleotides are TGTGCCAGCAGCTTAGCTCAGGGGAATTCTGAGCAGTTCTTC.

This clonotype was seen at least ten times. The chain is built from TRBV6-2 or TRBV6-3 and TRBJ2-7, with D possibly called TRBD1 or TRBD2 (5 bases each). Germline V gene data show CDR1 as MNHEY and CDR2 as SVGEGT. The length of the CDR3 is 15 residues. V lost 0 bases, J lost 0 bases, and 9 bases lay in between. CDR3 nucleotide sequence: TGTGCCAGCAGTTACTCGTGGGGGAGCTCCTACGAGCAGTACTTC. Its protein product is CASSYSWGSSYEQYF.

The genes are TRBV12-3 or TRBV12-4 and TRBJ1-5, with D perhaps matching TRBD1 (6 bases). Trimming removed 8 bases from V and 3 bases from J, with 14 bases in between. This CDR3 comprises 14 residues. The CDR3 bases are TGTGCCAGCGGGCCGCAGGGGCACAATCAGCCCCAGCATTTT. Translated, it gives CASGPQGHNQPQHF.